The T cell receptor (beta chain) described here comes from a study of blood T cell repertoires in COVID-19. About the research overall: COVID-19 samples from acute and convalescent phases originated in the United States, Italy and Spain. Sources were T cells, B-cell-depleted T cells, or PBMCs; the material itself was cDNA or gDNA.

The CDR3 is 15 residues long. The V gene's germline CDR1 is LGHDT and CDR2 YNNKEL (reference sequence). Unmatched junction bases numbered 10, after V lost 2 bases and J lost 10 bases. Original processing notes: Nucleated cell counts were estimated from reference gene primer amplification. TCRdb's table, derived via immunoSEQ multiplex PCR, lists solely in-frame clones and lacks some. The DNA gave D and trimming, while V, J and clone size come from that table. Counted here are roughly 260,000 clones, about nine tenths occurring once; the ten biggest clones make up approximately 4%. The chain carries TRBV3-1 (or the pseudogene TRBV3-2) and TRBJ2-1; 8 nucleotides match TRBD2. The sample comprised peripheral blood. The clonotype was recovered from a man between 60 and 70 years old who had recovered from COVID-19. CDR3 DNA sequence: TGTGCCAGCAGCCAACTGGTCGGGGGGGCCCGGGAGCAGTTCTTC. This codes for CASSQLVGGAREQFF.